This T cell receptor beta chain was found in a study of OX40 agonist ivuxolimab in advanced cancers. At the level of the study: All patients had ivuxolimab intravenously every 2 weeks at 0.01 to 10 mg/kg. Patients in dose escalation had liver, melanoma, kidney or head and neck cancers.

This CDR3 comprises 14 residues. Trimming left V 3 bases short and J 2 bases short, with 11 bases between. Germline V CDR1 and CDR2: WNHNN, SYGVQD (reference sequence). Clones were read by immunoSEQ multiplex PCR, and TCRdb kept only the in-frame ones, dropping some. The sample lists about 76,000 clones; approximately 92% were seen once. This clone has a single count. Systemic immunosuppression or autoimmune disease history was grounds to exclude patients. The clonotype originates from an adult with an advanced solid tumor such as melanoma, head and neck, liver or kidney cancer. The chain couples TRBV10-1 to TRBJ2-7; D assignment may be TRBD1 or TRBD2 (6 bases each). The sequences come from CD4+ or CD8+ T cells sorted from blood, collected in a trial of the OX40 agonist ivuxolimab. The CDR3 spells CASSDWGAAYEQYV. DNA of the CDR3: TGCGCCAGCAGTGACTGGGGGGCGGCCTACGAGCAGTACGTC.